Listed below are T cell receptor beta chains from one sample, sequenced in a study of cytomegalovirus exposure and HLA in healthy donors. Data came from immunoSEQ multiplex PCR; TCRdb stores just in-frame clones and leaves some out. The table records fewer than 250,000 clones, roughly 80% of them present only once. The sample comprised PBMCs. The receptor set was obtained from a man aged 35 to 55 in good health and CMV-seropositive. The CDR3 runs from the conserved cysteine through the conserved F or W. D genes are given only for firm matches. A row's size may be missing; if present it is once, few, many or a size class.

>TRBJ1-5|TRBV27|.|.
CASSSLGEGLGGAQHF
TGTGCCAGCAGTTCCCTTGGGGAGGGACTAGGTGGGGCCCAGCATTTT
>TRBJ2-2|TRBV5-1|.|.
CASSPSGNTGELFF
TGCGCCAGCAGCCCTTCAGGGAACACCGGGGAGCTGTTTTTT
>TRBJ1-1|TRBV15|.|TRBD1
CATAPDRGPGTEAFF
TGTGCTACCGCCCCGGACAGGGGGCCGGGGACTGAAGCTTTCTTT
>TRBJ1-1|TRBV19|.|TRBD1
CASSSMTGRKTEAFF
TGTGCCAGTAGTTCCATGACAGGGAGGAAAACTGAAGCTTTCTTT
>TRBJ1-1|TRBV29-1|.|.
CSVEARTAMNTEAFF
TGCAGCGTTGAAGCGCGGACAGCCATGAACACTGAAGCTTTCTTT
>TRBJ1-1|TRBV7-3|once|.
CASSYRPVGSPRTEAFF
TGTGCCAGCAGCTATCGCCCGGTTGGCAGCCCGAGGACTGAAGCTTTCTTT
>TRBJ1-1|TRBV6-1|few|.
CASSENMAEAFF
TGTGCCAGCAGTGAAAACATGGCCGAAGCTTTCTTT
>TRBJ1-1|TRBV29-1|.|.
CSVEVGPGTEAFF
TGCAGCGTTGAAGTGGGCCCGGGGACTGAAGCTTTCTTT
>TRBJ2-1|TRBV13|.|.
CASSSILGGRPYNEQFF
TGTGCCAGCAGCTCCATCCTCGGGGGGCGACCCTACAATGAGCAGTTCTTC
>TRBJ2-3|TRBV7-9|once|.
CASRLLESDTQYF
TGTGCCAGCAGATTACTAGAATCCGATACGCAGTATTTT
>TRBJ2-3|TRBV5-1|.|TRBD2
CASSQLAGDPDTQYF
TGCGCCAGTTCCCAACTAGCGGGAGATCCAGATACGCAGTATTTT